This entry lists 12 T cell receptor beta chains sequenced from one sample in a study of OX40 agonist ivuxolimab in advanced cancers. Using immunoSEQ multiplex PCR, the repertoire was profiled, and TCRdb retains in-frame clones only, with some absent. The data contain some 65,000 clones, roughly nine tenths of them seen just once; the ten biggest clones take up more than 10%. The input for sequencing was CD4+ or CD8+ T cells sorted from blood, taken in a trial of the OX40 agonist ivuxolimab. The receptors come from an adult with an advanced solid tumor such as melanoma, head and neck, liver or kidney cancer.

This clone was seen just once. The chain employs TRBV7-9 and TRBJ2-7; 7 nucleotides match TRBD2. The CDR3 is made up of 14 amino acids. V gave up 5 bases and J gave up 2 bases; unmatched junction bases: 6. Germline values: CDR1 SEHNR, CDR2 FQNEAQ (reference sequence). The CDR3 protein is CASSRGEPPYEQYF. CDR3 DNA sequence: TGTGCCAGCAGCCGGGGGGAACCGCCCTACGAGCAGTACTTC.

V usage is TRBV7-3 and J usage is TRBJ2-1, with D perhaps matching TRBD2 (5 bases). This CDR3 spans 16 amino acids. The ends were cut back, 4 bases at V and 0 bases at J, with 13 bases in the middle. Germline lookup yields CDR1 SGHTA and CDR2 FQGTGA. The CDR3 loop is CASSSVPGSSYNEQFF. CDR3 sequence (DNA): TGTGCCAGCAGCTCAGTTCCGGGGAGCTCCTACAATGAGCAGTTCTTC.

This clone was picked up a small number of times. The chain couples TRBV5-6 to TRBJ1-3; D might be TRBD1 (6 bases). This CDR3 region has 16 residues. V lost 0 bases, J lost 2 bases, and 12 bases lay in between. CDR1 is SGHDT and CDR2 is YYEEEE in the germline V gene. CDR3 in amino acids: CASSLAQGSPGNTIYF. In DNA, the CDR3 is TGTGCCAGCAGCTTGGCACAGGGCTCCCCTGGAAACACCATATATTTT.

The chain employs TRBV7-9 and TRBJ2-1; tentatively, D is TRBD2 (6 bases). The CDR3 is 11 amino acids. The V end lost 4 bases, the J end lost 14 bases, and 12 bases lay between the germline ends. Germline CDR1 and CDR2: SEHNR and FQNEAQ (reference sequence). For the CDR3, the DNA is TGTGCCAGCAGCTCGGGAGTTTCCGAGTTCTTC. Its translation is CASSSGVSEFF.

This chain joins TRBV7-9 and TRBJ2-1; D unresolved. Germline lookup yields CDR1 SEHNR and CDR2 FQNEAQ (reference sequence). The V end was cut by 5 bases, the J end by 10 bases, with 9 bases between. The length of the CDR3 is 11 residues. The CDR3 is CASSLEQEQFF. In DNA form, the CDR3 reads TGTGCCAGCAGCCTAGAGCAAGAGCAGTTCTTC.

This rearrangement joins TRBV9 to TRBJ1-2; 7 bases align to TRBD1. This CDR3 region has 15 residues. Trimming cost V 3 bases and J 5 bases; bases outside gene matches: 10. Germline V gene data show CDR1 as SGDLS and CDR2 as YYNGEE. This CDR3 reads CASSAPAGQNYGYTF. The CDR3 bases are TGTGCCAGCAGCGCTCCCGCGGGACAGAATTATGGCTACACCTTC.

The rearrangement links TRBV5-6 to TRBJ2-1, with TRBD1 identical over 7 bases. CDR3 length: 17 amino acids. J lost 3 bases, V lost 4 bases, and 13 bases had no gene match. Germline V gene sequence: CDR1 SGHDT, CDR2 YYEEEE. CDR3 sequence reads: CASSRTASGQFYNEQFF. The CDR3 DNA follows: TGTGCCAGCAGCCGTACGGCATCGGGACAGTTCTACAATGAGCAGTTCTTC. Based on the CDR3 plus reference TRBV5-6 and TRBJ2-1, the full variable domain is DAGVTQSPTHLIKTRGQQVTLRCSPKSGHDTVSWYQQALGQGPQFIFQYYEEEERQRGNFPDRFSGHQFPNYSSELNVNALLLGDSALYLCASSRTASGQFYNEQFFGPGTRLTVL.

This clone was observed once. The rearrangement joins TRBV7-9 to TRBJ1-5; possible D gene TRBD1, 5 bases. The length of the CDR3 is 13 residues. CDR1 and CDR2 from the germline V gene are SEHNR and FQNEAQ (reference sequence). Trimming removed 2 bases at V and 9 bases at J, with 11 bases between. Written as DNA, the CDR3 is TGTGCCAGCAGCTTATGGGATCAGGGGCCCCAGCATTTT. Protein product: CASSLWDQGPQHF.

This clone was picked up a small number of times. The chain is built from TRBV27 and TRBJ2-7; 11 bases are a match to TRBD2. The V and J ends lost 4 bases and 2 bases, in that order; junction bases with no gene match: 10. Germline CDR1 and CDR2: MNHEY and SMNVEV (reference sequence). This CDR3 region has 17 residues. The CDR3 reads CASSYGPVAGGTYEQYF. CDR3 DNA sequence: TGTGCCAGCAGTTACGGCCCGGTAGCGGGGGGGACCTACGAGCAGTACTTC.

The CDR3: CASSLSSDTDTQYF. CDR3 DNA: TGTGCCAGCAGTTTATCGTCCGACACAGATACGCAGTATTTT. The chain couples TRBV27 to TRBJ2-3; D is unresolved. The germline V gene has CDR1 MNHEY and CDR2 SMNVEV (reference sequence). CDR3 size: 14 residues. The ends were cut back, 0 bases at V and 2 bases at J, with 6 bases in the middle.

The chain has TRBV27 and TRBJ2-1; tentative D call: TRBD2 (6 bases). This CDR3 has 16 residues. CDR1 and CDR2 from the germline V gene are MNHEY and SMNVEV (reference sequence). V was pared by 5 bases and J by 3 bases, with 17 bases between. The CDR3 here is CASSPDSGHLYNEQFF. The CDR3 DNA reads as TGTGCCAGCAGTCCCGATAGCGGCCACCTCTACAATGAGCAGTTCTTC.

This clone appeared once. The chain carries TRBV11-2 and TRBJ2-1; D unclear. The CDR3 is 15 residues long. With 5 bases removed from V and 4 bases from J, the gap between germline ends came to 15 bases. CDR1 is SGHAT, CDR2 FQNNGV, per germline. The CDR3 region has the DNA TGTGCCAGCAGCCTCTGGTCCGACTGGTACAATGAGCAGTTCTTC. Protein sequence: CASSLWSDWYNEQFF.